This passage covers 22 T cell receptor beta chains from one sample sequenced in a study of T cell repertoires in cytomegalovirus infection. TCRdb re-analysed the reads in MiXCR, keeping a single row per CDR3 protein. The profile shows 150,000 to 200,000 distinct CDR3 sequences, 15% to 20% of them singletons. Material for sequencing was CD8+ T cells from PBMCs. The receptors originated from a human donor in good health (CMV status not recorded). Some clones in this sample may be carry-over from other donors' samples.

There are a few counts of this clonotype. This chain uses TRBV7-2 with TRBJ2-1; D ambiguous. Trimming stripped 2 bases from V and 9 bases from J, with 8 bases between. Germline values: CDR1 SGHTA, CDR2 FQGNSA. The CDR3 is 12 residues long. The CDR3 here is CASSLYGGEQFF. The CDR3 nucleotides are TGTGCCAGCAGCTTATACGGTGGTGAGCAGTTCTTC.

This clonotype was seen more than once but under ten times. V gene TRBV12-3 or TRBV12-4 combines with J gene TRBJ2-3; perhaps TRBD1 as D (6 bases). CDR3 length equals 11 residues. V shed 6 bases and J shed 6 bases, with 7 bases lying between them. The CDR3 is CASRGADTQYF. The CDR3 DNA follows: TGTGCCAGCAGGGGGGCGGATACGCAGTATTTT.

This clonotype was counted a few times. J is TRBJ2-5 and V is TRBV28, with TRBD1 matching over 7 bases. Germline assignment: CDR1 MDHEN and CDR2 SYDVKM. With V trimmed by 5 bases and J by 1 base, 7 bases remained unmatched. This CDR3 spans 15 amino acids. The CDR3 DNA sequence: TGTGCCAGCAGTCTATCACCAGGGGGCCAAGAGACCCAGTACTTC. It is translated as CASSLSPGGQETQYF.

This clonotype occurred once. The gene calls are TRBV28 and TRBJ2-1; 9 nucleotides match TRBD2. After removal of 5 bases from V and 7 bases from J, the junction contained 12 bases not matched to a gene. There are 16 residues in the CDR3. The germline CDR1 and CDR2 sequences are MDHEN and SYDVKM. CDR3 protein: CASSLMGSGSANEQFF. For the CDR3, the DNA is TGTGCCAGCAGTCTCATGGGTAGCGGGAGTGCGAATGAGCAGTTCTTC.

The table lists this clonotype with a few counts. V gene TRBV7-8 combines with J gene TRBJ2-1; D is unresolved. Germline values: CDR1 SGHVS, CDR2 FQNEAQ. V was trimmed by 6 bases and J by 0 bases, leaving 12 bases between them. The CDR3 sequence is 15 residues long. CDR3 DNA: TGTGCCAGCAGGGCGGAACAGTCCTCCTACAATGAGCAGTTCTTC. Amino acid sequence: CASRAEQSSYNEQFF.

The chain uses TRBV11-2 and TRBJ2-1, with D unresolved. The CDR3 consists of 18 residues. Germline V lookup: CDR1 SGHAT, CDR2 FQNNGV. Trimming cost V 1 base and J 0 bases, with 16 bases left between them. The CDR3 protein is CASSLVLPSRLSYNEQFF. The CDR3 nucleotides read TGTGCCAGCAGCTTAGTCTTGCCCAGTCGACTCTCCTACAATGAGCAGTTCTTC.

This clonotype was observed a few times. CDR3 nucleotide sequence: TGTGCCAGCAGCTCTGAGCGGGCTCATGAAAAACTGTTTTTT. This encodes CASSSERAHEKLFF. This chain uses TRBV7-9 with TRBJ1-4; no firm D call. This CDR3 comprises 14 residues. Germline-derived CDR1 and CDR2 are SEHNR and FQNEAQ (reference sequence). V shed 4 bases and J shed 6 bases, with 12 bases lying between them.

This clonotype was detected only a few times. The chain uses TRBV7-2 and TRBJ2-6; unclear D gene. The germline CDR1 and CDR2 sequences are SGHTA and FQGNSA. Trimming shortened V by 5 bases and J by 4 bases, and 12 bases separated the two germline ends. The CDR3 consists of 15 residues. The CDR3 loop is CASSLSRTGANVLTF. DNA of the CDR3: TGTGCCAGCAGCCTTAGTCGAACCGGGGCCAACGTCCTGACTTTC.

The gene calls are TRBV6-1 and TRBJ1-2; D perhaps matches TRBD1 (5 bases). Germline CDR1 and CDR2: MNHNS and SASEGT. V was clipped by 6 bases and J by 1 base, with 24 bases between them. This CDR3 has 18 residues. In DNA, the CDR3 is TGTGCCAGCAGCCTAAAACCGTCGGGGCAGGTTTATAACTATGGCTACACCTTC. Residues: CASSLKPSGQVYNYGYTF.

The V gene is TRBV10-3, the J gene TRBJ2-5; 8 bases map to TRBD1. The end of the DNA aligns better with TRBJ2-1, so the J call may be wrong. This CDR3 has 16 amino acids. The V gene's germline CDR1 is ENHRY and CDR2 SYGVKD. In DNA, the CDR3 is TGTGCCATCAGTGAGTCGAAGCCAGGGGGCGAAAAGACCCAGTTCTTC. This sequence encodes CAISESKPGGEKTQFF.

The V gene is TRBV7-2, the J gene TRBJ2-3; 9 bases line up with TRBD2. The CDR3 is 16 amino acids. J lost 3 bases, V lost 3 bases, and 7 bases had no gene match. Germline CDR1 and CDR2: SGHTA and FQGNSA. The CDR3 DNA is TGTGCCAGCAGCTTCGGACTAGCGAGTGATACAGATACGCAGTATTTT. Protein sequence: CASSFGLASDTDTQYF.

The chain has TRBV11-2 and TRBJ1-4; unclear D gene. From germline, CDR1 is SGHAT and CDR2 FQNNGV. The CDR3 consists of 14 residues. The germline V and J ends were trimmed by 5 bases and 8 bases, with 15 bases remaining between them. The CDR3 DNA reads TGTGCCAGCAGCGCCCGACCAATCGGCGAAAAACTGTTTTTT. Protein: CASSARPIGEKLFF.

V and J are TRBV7-8 and TRBJ2-1, with 7 nucleotides matching TRBD1. There are 14 residues in the CDR3. With V trimmed by 5 bases and J by 6 bases, 7 bases remained unmatched. Germline lookup yields CDR1 SGHVS and CDR2 FQNEAQ. DNA for the CDR3: TGTGCCAGCAGCGGACAACAGGGGTCCAATGAGCAGTTCTTC. Its translation: CASSGQQGSNEQFF.

This clonotype was observed many times. V usage is TRBV4-2 and J usage is TRBJ2-3, with a possible D match to TRBD2 (7 bases). The V gene lost 0 bases and the J gene lost 4 bases, with 14 bases spanning the gap. Germline lookup yields CDR1 LGHNA and CDR2 YNFKEQ. This CDR3 is 16 amino acids long. CDR3 sequence reads: CASSQELEGGPDTQYF. The CDR3, as DNA: TGTGCCAGCAGCCAAGAGTTGGAGGGGGGGCCAGATACGCAGTATTTT.

This clonotype was seen only a few times. CDR3 residues: CASSLAPLHRGDEQYF. As DNA, the CDR3 is TGTGCCAGCAGCTTAGCCCCCCTCCACCGAGGCGACGAGCAGTACTTC. V and J are TRBV7-8 and TRBJ2-7; D unclear. With 0 bases removed from V and 5 bases from J, the gap between germline ends came to 17 bases. CDR3 length equals 16 residues. Germline V lookup: CDR1 SGHVS, CDR2 FQNEAQ. Drawing the rest from reference TRBV7-8 and TRBJ2-7, the complete variable domain is GAGVSQSPRYKVAKRGQDVALRCDPISGHVSLFWYQQALGQGPEFLTYFQNEAQLDKSGLPSDRFFAERPEGSVSTLKIQRTQQEDSAVYLCASSLAPLHRGDEQYFGPGTRLTVT.

This clonotype occurred a few times. The J gene is TRBJ2-6, the V gene TRBV27; possibly TRBD1 for D (6 bases). Germline V gives CDR1 MNHEY, CDR2 SMNVEV (reference sequence). V was shortened by 6 bases and J by 2 bases, with 14 bases between the two germline ends. The CDR3 extends over 16 amino acids. This CDR3 reads CASRPTQGPGANVLTF. In nucleotides, the CDR3 is TGTGCCAGCAGGCCGACTCAGGGGCCTGGGGCCAACGTCCTGACTTTC. The complete variable domain, with remaining parts taken from reference TRBV27 and TRBJ2-6, reads EAQVTQNPRYLITVTGKKLTVTCSQNMNHEYMSWYRQDPGLGLRQIYYSMNVEVTDKGDVPEGYKVSRKEKRNFPLILESPSPNQTSLYFCASRPTQGPGANVLTFGAGSRLTVL.

In this sample, this clonotype turned up a few times. The chain is built from TRBV7-8 and TRBJ1-5, with D maybe TRBD1 (5 bases). CDR1 is SGHVS, CDR2 FQNEAQ, per germline. V lost 1 base to trimming and J lost 9 bases, with 10 bases between them. The CDR3 is 13 amino acids. CDR3 in DNA: TGTGCCAGCAGCTTAGTATCTGGGGGGCCCCAGCATTTT. Translation gives CASSLVSGGPQHF.

This clonotype was counted only a few times. The CDR3 here is CASSLEVWSEQYF. The CDR3 region has the DNA TGTGCCAGCAGTTTAGAGGTTTGGTCCGAGCAGTACTTC. The genes are TRBV12-3 or TRBV12-4 and TRBJ2-7, with D hard to call. CDR3 size: 13 residues. Trimming left V 1 base short and J 6 bases short, with 10 bases between.

The J gene is TRBJ2-1, the V gene TRBV7-9, with 7 nucleotides matching TRBD2. From germline, CDR1 is SEHNR and CDR2 FQNEAQ (reference sequence). J lost 2 bases, V lost 5 bases, and 6 bases had no gene match. There are 15 residues in the CDR3. CDR3 DNA sequence: TGTGCCAGCAGCGAGCCGGGGGGAACCTACAATGAGCAGTTCTTC. Translating it yields CASSEPGGTYNEQFF. Together with reference TRBV7-9 and TRBJ2-1, the CDR3 gives the full variable domain: DTGVSQNPRHKITKRGQNVTFRCDPISEHNRLYWYRQTLGQGPEFLTYFQNEAQLEKSRLLSDRFSAERPKGSFSTLEIQRTEQGDSAMYLCASSEPGGTYNEQFFGPGTRLTVL.

The chain recombines TRBV10-2 with TRBJ2-1; maybe TRBD2 (6 bases). Germline V lookup: CDR1 WSHSY, CDR2 SAAADI. This CDR3 is built from 13 residues. V was shortened by 5 bases and J by 7 bases, with 12 bases between the two germline ends. The CDR3 is CASSQPRGNEQFF. CDR3 bases: TGCGCCAGCAGTCAGCCTCGGGGGAATGAGCAGTTCTTC.

For this clonotype: One end of the junction fails to match germline, which may point to a read error. The chain has TRBV6-4 and TRBJ2-3; D not certain. The CDR3 has 13 residues. CDR1 and CDR2 from the germline V gene are MRHNA and SNTAGT. CDR3: CDSSDSPGRTQYF. The CDR3 DNA reads as TGTGACAGCAGTGACTCGCCAGGTCGGACGCAGTATTTT.

Only a few counts were recorded for this clonotype. This chain connects TRBV7-9 to TRBJ1-2; 7 bases match TRBD1. CDR3 length: 16 residues. V lost 4 bases, J lost 0 bases, and 8 bases stayed unmatched. CDR1 is SEHNR and CDR2 is FQNEAQ in the germline V gene (reference sequence). The CDR3 sequence: CASSSQTGFANYGYTF. Written as DNA, the CDR3 is TGTGCCAGCAGCTCCCAGACAGGGTTCGCTAACTATGGCTACACCTTC.